A single sample gave rise to the 11 T cell receptor beta chains below, sequenced in a study of T cells expressing NK-cell markers. With the 5' RACE reads reprocessed, TCRdb shows one record per CDR3 protein and no DNA. The sample has some 450,000 distinct CDR3 sequences, and its top ten clones hold more than 7%. Sequenced sample: blood T cells: a sorted CD56 or NKG2C T cell subset, CD4+ or CD8+ T cells, or bulk PBMC T cells (not recorded which). Source of these receptors: a woman aged 18 to 75 in good health.

The genes are TRBV20-1 and TRBJ2-1; TCRdb indicates TRBD2, and absent DNA this call remains unverified. Germline lookup yields CDR1 DFQATT and CDR2 SNEGSKA (reference sequence). There are 17 residues in the CDR3. CDR3 region: CSARVPAGHSSYNEQFF.

The V call is TRBV5-1, the J call TRBJ1-1; lacking DNA, the TRBD1 call made by TCRdb goes unchecked. There are 15 residues in the CDR3. CDR1 and CDR2 from the germline V gene are SGHRS and YFSETQ. CDR3 region: CASRLGGVLNTEAFF.

This sequence joins TRBV7-9 and TRBJ1-2. CDR3 length: 14 amino acids. CDR1 SEHNR and CDR2 FQNEAQ come from the germline V gene (reference sequence). The CDR3 protein is CASGLEGGMGGYTF.

The J gene is TRBJ2-1, the V gene TRBV5-1; TCRdb outputs TRBD1, but without DNA this stays unchecked. CDR1 and CDR2 from the germline V gene are SGHRS and YFSETQ. The CDR3 totals 16 residues. CDR3 region: CASSYGRDISYNEQFF.

V and J are TRBV7-6 and TRBJ2-7. CDR1 and CDR2 (germline): SGHVS, FNYEAQ. The CDR3 is made up of 13 amino acids. CDR3: CASSLGPFYEQYF.

V usage is TRBV6-1 and J usage is TRBJ2-6; lacking DNA, the TRBD1 call made by TCRdb goes unchecked. The CDR3 is made up of 14 amino acids. Germline V gene data show CDR1 as MNHNS and CDR2 as SASEGT. CDR3 loop: CAGGAISGANVLTF.

This chain joins TRBV3-1 and TRBJ2-7. Germline lookup yields CDR1 LGHDT and CDR2 YNNKEL (reference sequence). CDR3 length equals 12 residues. The CDR3 loop is CASSPSRHEQYF.

The chain combines TRBV29-1 with TRBJ2-1; TCRdb indicates TRBD2, and absent DNA this call remains unverified. The germline V gene has CDR1 SQVTM and CDR2 ANQGSEA. This CDR3 has 11 amino acids. CDR3 sequence reads: CSAILAGEQFF.

The gene calls are TRBV29-1 and TRBJ1-2; TCRdb outputs TRBD1, but without DNA this stays unchecked. This CDR3 has 14 residues. Germline V gene data show CDR1 as SQVTM and CDR2 as ANQGSEA. CDR3 amino acids: CSVEEQPPNYGYTF.

The chain couples TRBV20-1 to TRBJ1-2. In germline, CDR1 is DFQATT, CDR2 SNEGSKA (reference sequence). The CDR3 contains 12 residues. The CDR3 protein is CSARNIDYGYTF.

The gene calls are TRBV7-9 and TRBJ1-6. The CDR3 is 15 amino acids. Germline V gene sequence: CDR1 SEHNR, CDR2 FQNEAQ (reference sequence). CDR3 region: CASSLGGYYNSPLHF.